This T cell receptor beta chain appears in the sequencing data of a study of vaccination and CD4 T cells after COVID-19. In the study overall: Median draw time for post-COVID samples was about 100 days post-diagnosis (range 35 to 161). Collection of post-vaccine samples followed dose two by a median approximately 68 days, spanning a range of 14 to 241.

With the Oncomine TCR Beta short-read assay, DNA from cultured CD4+ T cells was sequenced. From CD4+ T cells that had been cultured, genomic DNA was extracted. TCRdb passed the PCR reads through MiXCR, listing each CDR3 protein once. The sample lists around 15,000 distinct CDR3 sequences, 73% occurring once. Noted treatment: roughly 11-day PBMC culture with coronavirus spike peptide pools or control peptides (ViraFEST assay). Following a culture period (about nine days), negative selection was used to isolate CD4+ T cells. Details on this clonotype: What it binds is unknown.

Germline lookup yields CDR1 SNHLY and CDR2 FYNNEI. V was clipped by 2 bases and J by 7 bases, with 9 bases between them. The CDR3 is 14 residues long. The J gene is TRBJ1-6, the V gene TRBV2; unclear D gene. This TCR derives from a human donor who had recovered from COVID-19. The specimen was CD4+ T cells from blood, cultured in vitro. CDR3 residues: CASSEFRRNSPLHF. The CDR3 nucleotides read TGTGCCAGCAGTGAATTTAGGCGGAATTCACCCCTCCACTTT.